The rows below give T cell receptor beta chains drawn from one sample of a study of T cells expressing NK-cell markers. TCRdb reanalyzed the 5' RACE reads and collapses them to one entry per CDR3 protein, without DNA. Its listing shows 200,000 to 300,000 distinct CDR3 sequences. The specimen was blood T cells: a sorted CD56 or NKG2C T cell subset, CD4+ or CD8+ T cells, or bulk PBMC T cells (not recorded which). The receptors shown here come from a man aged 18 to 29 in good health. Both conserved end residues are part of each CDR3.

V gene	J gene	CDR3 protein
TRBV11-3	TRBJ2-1	CASSTTGRNEQFF
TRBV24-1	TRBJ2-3	CATSGLAGGSDTQYF
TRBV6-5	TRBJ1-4	CASSYQGQGGREKLFF
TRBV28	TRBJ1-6	CASSMPFLPLHF
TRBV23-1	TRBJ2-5	CASSQSDRGRETQYF
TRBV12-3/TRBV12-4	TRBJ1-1	CASTTGPEIKAFF
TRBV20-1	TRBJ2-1	CSALTAREKEEQFF
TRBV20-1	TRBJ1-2	CSARAHLANYGYTF
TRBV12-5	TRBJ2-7	CASGLVLGQGLGEQYF
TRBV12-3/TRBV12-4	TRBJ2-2	CASSISWGQGGELFF
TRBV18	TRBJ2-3	CASSGTSGRTDTQYF
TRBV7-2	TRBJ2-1	CASSVWTSGRGFHEQFF
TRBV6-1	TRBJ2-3	CASSPTSGGITSTDTQYF
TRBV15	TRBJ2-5	CATRHRVLGQETQYF
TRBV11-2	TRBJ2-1	CASSLEGGQRSFF
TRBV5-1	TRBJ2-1	CASSLASNPYNEQFF
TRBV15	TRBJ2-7	CATSRTGWGSYEQYF
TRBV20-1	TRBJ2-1	CSARGADYNEQFF
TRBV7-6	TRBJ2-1	CASSLVAKRDNEQFF
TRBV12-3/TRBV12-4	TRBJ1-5	CASSFGPAAPQHF
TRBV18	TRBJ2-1	CASSPVLSSYNEQFF
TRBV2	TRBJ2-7	CASSDTSVSYEQYF
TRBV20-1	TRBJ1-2	CSANIGQASGYTF
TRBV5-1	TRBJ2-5	CASSLSGTGGRETQYF
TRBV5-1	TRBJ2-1	CASSLSGTNYNEQFF
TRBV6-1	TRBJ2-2	CASSLLTGNTGELFF
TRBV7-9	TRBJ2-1	CASSGTNAGGTEQFF
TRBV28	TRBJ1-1	CASPNGAGTEAFF
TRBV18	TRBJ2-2	CASSPGTGLTGELFF
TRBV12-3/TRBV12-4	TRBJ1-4	CASSIDRVEKLFF
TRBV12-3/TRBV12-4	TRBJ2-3	CASSFPGSGYTDTQYF
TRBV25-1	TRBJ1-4	CASSELGGGNTLFF
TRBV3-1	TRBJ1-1	CASSQRDYPETEAFF
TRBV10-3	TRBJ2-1	CAISEGPSVTEQFF
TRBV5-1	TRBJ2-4	CASSLEGGRAKNIQYF
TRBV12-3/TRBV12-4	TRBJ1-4	CASSSGLTGVGTNEKLFF
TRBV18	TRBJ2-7	CASSPSGGYYEQYF
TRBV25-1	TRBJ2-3	CASSGSGRRVDTQYF
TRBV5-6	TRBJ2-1	CASSSITGESYNEQFF
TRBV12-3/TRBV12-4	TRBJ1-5	CASSLGSVLPQHF
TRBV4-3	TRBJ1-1	CASSQEPHKNTEAFF
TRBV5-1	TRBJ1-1	CASRWDNIMNTEAFF
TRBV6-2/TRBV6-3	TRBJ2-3	CASSYSRLADVTDTQYF
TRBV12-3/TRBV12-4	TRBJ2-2	CASTGQGLVGELFF
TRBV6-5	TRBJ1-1	CASSLKQGAYTEAFF
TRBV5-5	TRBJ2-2	CASSPRGGSTGELFF
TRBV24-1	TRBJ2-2	CATSVGENTGELFF
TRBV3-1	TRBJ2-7	CASSRDSHEQYF
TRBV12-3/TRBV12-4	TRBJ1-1	CARPAGWFTEAFF
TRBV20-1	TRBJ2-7	CSASDLPGLAGSEQYF
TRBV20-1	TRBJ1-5	CSASSGAGGNQPQHF
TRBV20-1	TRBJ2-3	CSARDSRTVGTDTQYF
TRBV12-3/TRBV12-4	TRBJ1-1	CASRKDKGAEAFF
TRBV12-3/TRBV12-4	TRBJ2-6	CASSLRRDLTPTGANVLTF